This TCR beta chain was recorded in a study of pediatric ulcerative colitis. General study results and limits: All ulcerative colitis patients, but no controls, carried two rectal clonotypes. Compared with controls, ulcerative colitis showed greater blood-rectum clone sharing.

This was a survey-level run. Repertoires were generated with immunoSEQ multiplex PCR, while TCRdb's copy carries only in-frame clones and drops some. Of about 64,000 clones in the sample, less than 90% were seen once. As to this clone: The antigen is not known.

The blood sample was taken during the colonoscopy visit. The sequence derives from a boy aged 5-17 years with severe ulcerative colitis. The material sequenced was blood.

CDR3 nucleotides: TGTGCCAGCTCACCACCAGGGGGCGCCTCCTACAATGAGCAGTTCTTC. This gives the protein CASSPPGGASYNEQFF. This chain links TRBV18 with TRBJ2-1; TRBD1 matches at 7 bases. Germline V gene lookup returns CDR1 KGHSH and CDR2 LQKENI. CDR3 length: 16 residues. V shed 0 bases and J 0 bases; nucleotides not matched to a gene: 2.